These 32 T cell receptor beta chains were all obtained from the same sample, sequenced in a study of cytomegalovirus exposure and HLA in healthy donors. The PCR was carried out with 60 Vbeta primers and 13 Jbeta primers. Only in-frame clones appear in the TCRdb table, and some are missing; sequencing was by immunoSEQ multiplex PCR. The sample has 120,000 or so clones, roughly 80% seen once; the top ten hold roughly 1.8%. Sequenced input: PBMCs. These receptors were collected from a man aged 18 to 30 in good health and CMV-seronegative.

This chain links TRBV19 with TRBJ2-3; TRBD2 aligns across 8 bases. The V gene end was trimmed by 9 bases and the J gene end by 0 bases; junction bases not matched to a gene: 11. CDR3 size: 16 residues. The germline gives CDR1 LNHDA, CDR2 SQIVND (reference sequence). This CDR3 reads CASTSGGPPSTDTQYF. The CDR3, as DNA: TGTGCCAGCACATCGGGGGGGCCCCCTAGCACAGATACGCAGTATTTT. The whole variable domain, filled in from reference TRBV19 and TRBJ2-3, reads DGGITQSPKYLFRKEGQNVTLSCEQNLNHDAMYWYRQDPGQGLRLIYYSQIVNDFQKGDIAEGYSVSREKKESFPLTVTSAQKNPTAFYLCASTSGGPPSTDTQYFGPGTRLTVL.

This clone came up a few times. This sequence joins TRBV6-5 and TRBJ2-5, with a possible D match to TRBD1 (6 bases). The V and J ends lost 5 bases and 2 bases respectively, with 9 bases between them. Germline-derived CDR1 and CDR2 are MNHEY and SVGAGI. CDR3 length: 13 residues. CDR3 sequence: CASSRTVQETQYF. The CDR3 nucleotides are TGTGCCAGCAGTCGGACAGTACAAGAGACCCAGTACTTC.

The chain combines TRBV9 with TRBJ1-1; D is unclear. CDR1 is SGDLS and CDR2 is YYNGEE in the germline V gene. The CDR3 runs to 13 residues. Trimming cost V 5 bases and J 6 bases, with 14 bases left between them. CDR3 residues: CASSFGGYSEAFF. The CDR3 DNA follows: TGTGCCAGCAGTTTTGGAGGGTACTCTGAAGCTTTCTTT.

The V gene is TRBV5-4, the J gene TRBJ2-3; possible D gene TRBD2, 5 bases. Trimming shortened V by 4 bases and J by 3 bases, and 9 bases separated the two germline ends. The germline V gene encodes CDR1 SGHNT and CDR2 YYREEE (reference sequence). There are 13 residues in the CDR3. The CDR3 protein is CASSLRGTDTQYF. CDR3 coding DNA: TGTGCCAGCAGCCTGAGAGGGACAGATACGCAGTATTTT.

The V call is TRBV10-1, the J call TRBJ1-5; D uncertain. Germline loops: CDR1 WNHNN, CDR2 SYGVQD (reference sequence). Trimming removed 3 bases at V and 5 bases at J, with 14 bases between. The CDR3 extends over 15 amino acids. The CDR3 region has the DNA TGCGCCAGCAGTGAAGCGGACGGGGATCATCAGCCCCAGCATTTT. The encoded protein is CASSEADGDHQPQHF.

The sample holds one count of this clone. This rearrangement joins TRBV13 to TRBJ1-2; 7 bases align to TRBD1. The CDR3 is made up of 15 amino acids. V lost 1 base to trimming and J lost 4 bases; unmatched junction nucleotides: 6. Per the germline V gene, CDR1 is PRHDT and CDR2 is FYEKMQ (reference sequence). CDR3 protein: CASSLDRGFVYGYTF. The CDR3 bases are TGTGCCAGCAGCTTAGACAGGGGCTTTGTCTATGGCTACACCTTC.

The chain is built from TRBV2 and TRBJ1-3; TRBD1 matches 7 bases. The V and J ends lost 8 bases and 8 bases, in that order; junction bases with no gene match: 15. The CDR3 has 15 residues. Germline CDR1 is SNHLY and CDR2 is FYNNEI. For the CDR3, the DNA is TGTGCCAGCCTCCCCCGGGACAGTCCCTTAGACACCATATATTTT. This sequence encodes CASLPRDSPLDTIYF.

The chain has TRBV7-6 and TRBJ1-6; 7 bases align to TRBD1. J was trimmed by 13 bases and V by 2 bases; bases with no gene match: 5. This CDR3 spans 13 amino acids. From germline, CDR1 is SGHVS and CDR2 FNYEAQ. CDR3 sequence: CASSLSEGAPLHF. The CDR3 DNA sequence: TGTGCCAGCAGCTTAAGTGAGGGGGCCCCCCTCCACTTT.

The chain employs TRBV10-3 and TRBJ2-5, with 8 bases identical to TRBD2. Per the germline V gene, CDR1 is ENHRY and CDR2 is SYGVKD. Trimming cost V 0 bases and J 11 bases; bases outside gene matches: 8. The CDR3 extends over 14 amino acids. The CDR3 region has the DNA TGTGCCATCAGTGAGTCGAGCGGGAGCCGGGAGCAGTACTTC. It codes for CAISESSGSREQYF.

The V call is TRBV6-5, the J call TRBJ1-1, with 8 bases aligning to TRBD1. The CDR3 extends over 16 amino acids. Unmatched junction bases numbered 10, after V lost 4 bases and J lost 3 bases. Germline V CDR1 and CDR2: MNHEY, SVGAGI. CDR3 sequence reads: CASSSLNRGGYTEAFF. The CDR3 bases are TGTGCCAGCAGTTCCCTTAACAGGGGGGGATACACTGAAGCTTTCTTT.

The rearrangement links TRBV5-1 to TRBJ1-1; weak D call: TRBD1 (5 bases). The germline CDR1 and CDR2 sequences are SGHRS and YFSETQ. The CDR3 sequence is 14 residues long. V was cut by 0 bases and J by 5 bases, with 11 bases left in between. CDR3 coding DNA: TGCGCCAGCAGCTTGGAAAGGGGAGGTACTGAAGCTTTCTTT. Translation: CASSLERGGTEAFF.

The V call is TRBV5-1, the J call TRBJ2-7; the match to TRBD1 covers 9 bases. Trimming removed 3 bases from V and 3 bases from J; junction bases left unmatched: 1. The CDR3 is made up of 13 amino acids. CDR1 is SGHRS, CDR2 YFSETQ, per germline. CDR3: CASSWDRVYEQYF. In DNA form, the CDR3 reads TGCGCCAGCAGCTGGGACAGGGTCTACGAGCAGTACTTC.

V is TRBV11-2 and J is TRBJ2-1, with 7 bases matching TRBD1. The trim removed 4 bases at V and 8 bases at J, leaving 8 bases unmatched. CDR1 and CDR2 (germline): SGHAT, FQNNGV. The CDR3 totals 14 residues. CDR3 sequence reads: CASSSLTGSHEQFF. Written as DNA, the CDR3 is TGTGCCAGCAGCTCCCTGACAGGGAGCCATGAGCAGTTCTTC.

V usage is TRBV7-9 and J usage is TRBJ1-1; 7 bases are a match to TRBD1. CDR3 length equals 14 residues. The germline gives CDR1 SEHNR, CDR2 FQNEAQ (reference sequence). Trimming at V came to 4 bases and at J to 1 base, leaving 3 bases not matched to a gene. CDR3 sequence reads: CASSSGTANTEAFF. The CDR3 DNA sequence: TGTGCCAGCAGCTCCGGGACAGCGAACACTGAAGCTTTCTTT. The full variable domain, its missing parts supplied by reference TRBV7-9 and TRBJ1-1, is DTGVSQNPRHKITKRGQNVTFRCDPISEHNRLYWYRQTLGQGPEFLTYFQNEAQLEKSRLLSDRFSAERPKGSFSTLEIQRTEQGDSAMYLCASSSGTANTEAFFGQGTRLTVV.

The rearrangement uses TRBV5-1 and TRBJ2-1; D unclear. The germline V gene has CDR1 SGHRS and CDR2 YFSETQ. The V end lost 4 bases, the J end lost 5 bases, and 22 bases lay between the germline ends. The CDR3 length is 17 residues. CDR3 protein: CASSPGPIPFTDNEQFF. CDR3 coding DNA: TGCGCCAGCAGCCCAGGTCCTATCCCCTTTACGGACAATGAGCAGTTCTTC.

Worth noting for this clone: A junction boundary mismatches the germline segment, possibly from a read error. This chain uses TRBV6-5 with TRBJ2-5, with 8 bases matching TRBD2. The CDR3 contains 13 residues. Germline V gene lookup returns CDR1 MNHEY and CDR2 SVGAGI. For the CDR3, the DNA is TGTGCCAGCAGCCGCGGGGGGAAAGAGACCCAGCACTTC. Translating it yields CASSRGGKETQHF.

V is TRBV19 and J is TRBJ1-3, with TRBD1 matching 8 bases. The V and J ends lost 4 bases and 0 bases, in that order; junction bases with no gene match: 5. The CDR3 consists of 16 residues. Germline V gives CDR1 LNHDA, CDR2 SQIVND (reference sequence). This chain's CDR3 is CASSRGQAFSGNTIYF. CDR3 bases: TGTGCCAGTAGTAGGGGACAGGCATTCTCTGGAAACACCATATATTTT.

V is TRBV6-1 and J is TRBJ1-5; 9 bases agree with TRBD1. The CDR3 has 15 amino acids. Germline V lookup: CDR1 MNHNS, CDR2 SASEGT. The V and J ends lost 9 bases and 3 bases, in that order; junction bases with no gene match: 9. CDR3 residues: CASKGQGSINQPQHF. CDR3 bases: TGTGCCAGTAAGGGACAGGGCAGTATCAATCAGCCCCAGCATTTT.

This chain joins TRBV7-8 and TRBJ2-3; TRBD1 aligns across 10 bases. Germline trimming cut 6 bases from V and 0 bases from J; bases unmatched to any gene: 3. This CDR3 contains 15 residues. Germline loops: CDR1 SGHVS, CDR2 FQNEAQ. The CDR3 sequence is CASRRQGASTDTQYF. The CDR3 DNA follows: TGTGCCAGCAGGAGACAGGGGGCGAGCACAGATACGCAGTATTTT. Filled out from reference TRBV7-8 and TRBJ2-3, the complete variable domain reads GAGVSQSPRYKVAKRGQDVALRCDPISGHVSLFWYQQALGQGPEFLTYFQNEAQLDKSGLPSDRFFAERPEGSVSTLKIQRTQQEDSAVYLCASRRQGASTDTQYFGPGTRLTVL.

In regard to this clone: This sample includes further DNA sequences coding for the same CDR3. The V and J genes are TRBV2 and TRBJ1-2; 10 nucleotides line up with TRBD1. Germline CDR1 SNHLY, CDR2 FYNNEI. The CDR3 has 14 amino acids. J lost 4 bases, V lost 4 bases, and 3 bases had no gene match. The CDR3 loop reads CASSVGQGGYGYTF. In DNA, the CDR3 is TGTGCCAGCAGTGTAGGACAGGGGGGCTATGGCTACACCTTC.

This clone has just a few counts. V gene TRBV27 combines with J gene TRBJ1-1; D remains ambiguous. This CDR3 has 13 residues. The V gene lost 11 bases and the J gene lost 0 bases, with 13 bases spanning the gap. Germline lookup yields CDR1 MNHEY and CDR2 SMNVEV (reference sequence). CDR3 coding DNA: TGTGCCTGCGCTGCAGGTGTGAACACTGAAGCTTTCTTT. Protein product: CACAAGVNTEAFF.

This clone showed up just a few times. The chain carries TRBV19 and TRBJ1-1, with 9 nucleotides matching TRBD1. Germline loops: CDR1 LNHDA, CDR2 SQIVND (reference sequence). The CDR3 length is 16 residues. Losses at the gene ends were 5 bases for V and 5 bases for J; bases not matched to a gene: 12. CDR3 protein: CASSVTGGELGTEAFF. The CDR3 bases are TGTGCCAGTAGTGTGACAGGGGGAGAGTTGGGAACTGAAGCTTTCTTT.

This sequence joins TRBV7-2 and TRBJ2-5, with 8 bases matching TRBD2. V gave up 5 bases and J gave up 7 bases; unmatched junction bases: 15. The germline V gene encodes CDR1 SGHTA and CDR2 FQGNSA. CDR3 length equals 16 residues. The CDR3: CASSPPGSGVAGTQYF. CDR3 bases: TGTGCCAGCAGCCCACCGGGTAGCGGGGTCGCCGGGACCCAGTACTTC.

This chain connects TRBV5-1 to TRBJ1-2; no clear D. V shed 4 bases and J shed 8 bases, with 12 bases lying between them. Per germline, CDR1 SGHRS and CDR2 YFSETQ. The CDR3 is made up of 12 amino acids. The CDR3, as DNA: TGCGCCAGCAGCCAAACAGAGGGAGGCTACACCTTC. Protein: CASSQTEGGYTF.

CDR3 residues: CASSLAIGTSGRAYEQYF. The CDR3 coding sequence is TGTGCCAGCAGTTTAGCGATAGGGACTAGCGGCAGAGCGTACGAGCAGTACTTC. The V and J genes are TRBV27 and TRBJ2-7, with 11 bases that match TRBD2. Germline V CDR1 and CDR2: MNHEY, SMNVEV (reference sequence). Trimming took 2 bases from V and 4 from J; bases not matched to a gene: 13. The CDR3 extends over 18 amino acids.

The chain uses TRBV15 and TRBJ1-2; TRBD1 is a possible D gene (6 bases). The V gene lost 3 bases and the J gene lost 8 bases, with 13 bases spanning the gap. The germline CDR1 and CDR2 sequences are LNHNV and YYDKDF (reference sequence). This CDR3 is built from 13 residues. CDR3 protein: CATSRGGALGYTF. In nucleotides, the CDR3 is TGTGCCACCAGCAGGGGGGGGGCGCTGGGCTACACCTTC. The full variable domain, completed using reference TRBV15 and TRBJ1-2, is DAMVIQNPRYQVTQFGKPVTLSCSQTLNHNVMYWYQQKSSQAPKLLFHYYDKDFNNEADTPDNFQSRRPNTSFCFLDIRSPGLGDTAMYLCATSRGGALGYTFGSGTRLTVV.

Notes on this clone: One end of the junction fails to match germline, which may point to a read error. The chain couples TRBV29-1 to TRBJ2-5; tentative D call: TRBD1 (5 bases). Germline loops: CDR1 SQVTM, CDR2 ANQGSEA. This CDR3 has 14 residues. CDR3 region: CSVVLGPGQGTQYF. The CDR3 DNA follows: TGCAGCGTTGTACTGGGTCCCGGACAAGGGACCCAGTACTTC.

The rearrangement links TRBV7-3 to TRBJ2-1; 9 bases line up with TRBD2. CDR3 length equals 17 residues. The V segment lost 0 bases and the J segment 7 bases; nucleotides outside the gene matches: 10. Germline assignment: CDR1 SGHTA and CDR2 FQGTGA. CDR3 sequence reads: CASSLTWVAGARNEQFF. For the CDR3, the DNA is TGTGCCAGCAGCTTAACGTGGGTAGCGGGGGCCAGGAATGAGCAGTTCTTC. Full variable domain (missing parts from reference TRBV7-3 and TRBJ2-1): GAGVSQTPSNKVTEKGKYVELRCDPISGHTALYWYRQSLGQGPEFLIYFQGTGAADDSGLPNDRFFAVRPEGSVSTLKIQRTERGDSAVYLCASSLTWVAGARNEQFFGPGTRLTVL.

The chain uses TRBV9 and TRBJ2-2; 7 bases line up with TRBD1. This CDR3 is built from 14 residues. V shed 4 bases and J 4 bases; nucleotides not matched to a gene: 4. Germline CDR1 is SGDLS and CDR2 is YYNGEE. The CDR3 loop is CASSPRQGTGELFF. The CDR3 coding sequence is TGTGCCAGCAGCCCTCGACAGGGCACCGGGGAGCTGTTTTTT.

The chain joins TRBV2 to TRBJ1-6, with D perhaps matching TRBD1 (5 bases). V lost 8 bases to trimming and J lost 9 bases, with 14 bases between them. Germline V gives CDR1 SNHLY, CDR2 FYNNEI. This CDR3 has 13 residues. The CDR3 DNA reads TGTGCCAGCTGGCGAGGGGAGGGTTCACCCCTCCACTTT. This codes for CASWRGEGSPLHF.

The chain combines TRBV29-1 with TRBJ1-3, with 9 bases fitting TRBD1. There are 15 residues in the CDR3. V trimming: 7 bases; J trimming: 1 base; junction bases outside the gene matches: 8. The germline CDR1 and CDR2 sequences are SQVTM and ANQGSEA. This chain's CDR3 is CSAGGQGPSGNTIYF. CDR3 bases: TGCAGCGCTGGGGGACAGGGACCTTCTGGAAACACCATATATTTT.

The CDR3 DNA reads TGTGCCAGCAGCCTGATAGGTAGGGGGCAAGAGACCCAGTACTTC. It is translated as CASSLIGRGQETQYF. The chain couples TRBV5-6 to TRBJ2-5; D perhaps matches TRBD1 (6 bases). The V end lost 4 bases, the J end lost 2 bases, and 15 bases lay between the germline ends. There are 15 residues in the CDR3. CDR1 and CDR2 (germline): SGHDT, YYEEEE.